What follows are 5 T cell receptor beta chains derived from one specimen sequenced in a study of T cell responses to AZD1222 COVID-19 vaccine. Assay: immunoSEQ multiplex PCR; the TCRdb copy retains only in-frame clones and omits some. The data contain around 130,000 clones, approximately 88% of them singletons. This sample comprised peripheral blood, obtained on day 0 of AZD1222 vaccination. The receptors were gathered from an adult in good health.

This chain uses TRBV7-3 with TRBJ1-2, with D perhaps matching TRBD1 (5 bases). V dropped 5 bases and J dropped 0 bases, with 10 bases sitting between them. Germline assignment: CDR1 SGHTA and CDR2 FQGTGA. This CDR3 spans 14 amino acids. The CDR3 protein is CASSPGGANYGYTF. CDR3 bases: TGTGCCAGCAGCCCGGGGGGAGCTAACTATGGCTACACCTTC. Combining the CDR3 with reference TRBV7-3 and TRBJ1-2 gives the whole variable domain GAGVSQTPSNKVTEKGKYVELRCDPISGHTALYWYRQSLGQGPEFLIYFQGTGAADDSGLPNDRFFAVRPEGSVSTLKIQRTERGDSAVYLCASSPGGANYGYTFGSGTRLTVV.

This clone has a single count. This chain joins TRBV27 and TRBJ2-3; possibly TRBD2 for D (6 bases). Trimming took off 5 bases at V and 5 bases at J, with 11 bases between the two ends. The V gene's germline CDR1 is MNHEY and CDR2 SMNVEV (reference sequence). The CDR3 is 13 residues long. The CDR3 is CASSRDSLDTQYF. Written as DNA, the CDR3 is TGTGCCAGCAGTAGGGACTCCTTAGATACGCAGTATTTT.

The V and J genes are TRBV4-3 and TRBJ1-3; the D gene is possibly TRBD1 (6 bases). V was shortened by 2 bases and J by 6 bases, with 17 bases between the two germline ends. This CDR3 is 16 amino acids long. Germline loops: CDR1 LGHNA, CDR2 YSLEER. This CDR3 reads CASSQPPDRTLNTIYF. CDR3 DNA: TGCGCCAGCAGCCAACCACCAGACAGGACGTTAAACACCATATATTTT.

The chain couples TRBV7-2 to TRBJ2-5, with no clear D. The CDR3 has 11 residues. V lost 5 bases and J 5 bases, leaving 6 bases between the germline ends. Germline V CDR1 and CDR2: SGHTA, FQGNSA. The CDR3 coding sequence is TGTGCCAGCAGCAGCGCGGAGACCCAGTACTTC. This codes for CASSSAETQYF.

CDR3 coding DNA: TGTGCCAGCCACCGGGACTCCAGTTTTTACGAGCAGTACTTC. Translation gives CASHRDSSFYEQYF. V usage is TRBV6-6 and J usage is TRBJ2-7; tentatively, D is TRBD2 (6 bases). The CDR3 length is 14 residues. Germline V gives CDR1 MNHNY, CDR2 SVGAGI (reference sequence). The V end lost 8 bases, the J end lost 4 bases, and 18 bases lay between the germline ends.